Listed here are 25 T cell receptor beta chains from one sample, sequenced in a study of blood T cells in healthy people across ages. It was with a sample-barcoded 5' primer and a J-beta primer mix that a second PCR of roughly 7 to 12 cycles was run. TCRdb reprocessed the 5' RACE reads via MiXCR and lists one record per CDR3 protein. Counted here are around 1,000,000 distinct CDR3 sequences, about 23% occurring once; the ten biggest clones make up around 0.75%. The data were also submitted as part of a second study, on T cells of mothers and their children.

The sample taken for sequencing was blood. The receptors derive from a girl aged 2 to 10 in good health.

In DNA, the CDR3 is TGCAGCGTTCTAACACCGACCAAAAACATTCAGTACTTC. Its protein product is CSVLTPTKNIQYF. The chain uses TRBV29-1 and TRBJ2-4, with D unclear. Germline CDR1 reads SQVTM; CDR2 reads ANQGSEA. The CDR3 is 13 residues long. Trimming pared 5 bases from V and 2 bases from J, leaving 10 bases between.

The gene calls are TRBV28 and TRBJ2-3, with TRBD2 matching 7 bases. The length of the CDR3 is 11 residues. From germline, CDR1 is MDHEN and CDR2 SYDVKM. The trim removed 2 bases at V and 10 bases at J, leaving 0 bases unmatched. Written as DNA, the CDR3 is TGTGCCAGCAGTTTAGCGGGAGCGCAGTATTTT. It translates to CASSLAGAQYF.

The chain links TRBV11-3 to TRBJ2-2; a weak D match, TRBD1 (5 bases). The CDR3 extends over 16 amino acids. Germline CDR1 SGHNT, CDR2 YENEEA. Trimming took 2 bases from V and 6 from J, leaving 16 bases between them. The chain's CDR3 is CASSLPPDIRPGELFF. The CDR3 DNA is TGTGCCAGCAGCTTACCGCCGGACATAAGGCCCGGGGAGCTGTTTTTT. Drawing the rest from reference TRBV11-3 and TRBJ2-2, the complete variable domain is EAGVVQSPRYKIIEKKQPVAFWCNPISGHNTLYWYLQNLGQGPELLIRYENEEAVDDSQLPKDRFSAERLKGVDSTLKIQPAELGDSAVYLCASSLPPDIRPGELFFGEGSRLTVL.

This clonotype came up many times. The rearrangement uses TRBV6-1 and TRBJ2-5; D unresolved. The end of the DNA fits TRBJ2-7 better, so the J call may be wrong. The CDR3 sequence is 10 residues long. Per germline, CDR1 MNHNS and CDR2 SASEGT. CDR3 sequence reads: CASSGSEQYF. The CDR3 nucleotides are TGTGCCAGCAGTGGAAGCGAGCAGTACTTC.

The chain uses TRBV2 and TRBJ1-2; D remains unclear. The CDR3 covers 12 residues. In germline, CDR1 is SNHLY, CDR2 FYNNEI. With 3 bases removed from V and 2 bases from J, the gap between germline ends came to 4 bases. The CDR3 here is CASSELNYGYTF. Written as DNA, the CDR3 is TGTGCCAGCAGTGAGCTCAACTATGGCTACACCTTC.

This chain joins TRBV29-1 and TRBJ2-5; D is possibly TRBD1 (5 bases). The end of the DNA is better explained by TRBJ2-7, so the J call may be wrong. The V gene's germline CDR1 is SQVTM and CDR2 ANQGSEA. The CDR3 contains 13 residues. CDR3 residues: CSVVGRVGHEQYF. In nucleotides, the CDR3 is TGCAGCGTTGTAGGCAGGGTGGGCCACGAGCAGTACTTC.

In this sample, this clonotype turned up a few times. The V and J genes are TRBV4-1 and TRBJ2-3; the D is unclear. CDR1 and CDR2 from the germline V gene are MGHRA and YSYEKL. The CDR3 contains 16 residues. Trimming took off 2 bases at V and 0 bases at J, with 12 bases between the two ends. The CDR3 DNA reads as TGCGCCAGCAGCCAACCGGCTTCTCCTAGCACAGATACGCAGTATTTT. Protein product: CASSQPASPSTDTQYF.

This clonotype has a handful of counts. The chain links TRBV7-2 to TRBJ1-1, with D possibly being TRBD1 (6 bases). CDR3 length: 14 residues. Germline V gene data show CDR1 as SGHTA and CDR2 as FQGNSA. Trimming left V 0 bases short and J 4 bases short, with 9 bases between. The CDR3 is CASSLAGGVTEAFF. The CDR3, as DNA: TGTGCCAGCAGCTTAGCGGGGGGCGTCACTGAAGCTTTCTTT.

This clonotype showed up just a few times. The rearrangement links TRBV7-9 to TRBJ1-3, with TRBD1 as a possible D gene (5 bases). The CDR3 sequence is 14 residues long. Germline assignment: CDR1 SEHNR and CDR2 FQNEAQ (reference sequence). Trimming took 4 bases from V and 7 from J, leaving 14 bases between them. As DNA, the CDR3 is TGTGCCAGCAGCTACGCAGGGTCTTTCAACACCATATATTTT. The encoded protein is CASSYAGSFNTIYF.

This clonotype was detected only a few times. A much larger clonotype is one base distant, so this may be a read error. This chain connects TRBV4-3 to TRBJ1-1, with 7 bases matching TRBD1. The CDR3 has 14 residues. Germline CDR1 is LGHNA and CDR2 is YSLEER. J lost 8 bases, V lost 1 base, and 7 bases had no gene match. CDR3 in amino acids: CASSQGQGRLEAFF. Written as DNA, the CDR3 is TGCGCCAGCAGCCAAGGACAGGGCCGGCTCGAAGCTTTCTTT.

J is TRBJ1-1 and V is TRBV6-1; D is possibly TRBD1 (6 bases). CDR3 size: 14 residues. Germline CDR1 reads MNHNS; CDR2 reads SASEGT. The ends were cut back, 5 bases at V and 6 bases at J, with 16 bases in the middle. CDR3 DNA sequence: TGTGCCAGCAGTCCCCGAATGGACAGCCCTGAAGCTTTCTTT. Its translation is CASSPRMDSPEAFF.

The gene calls are TRBV7-9 and TRBJ2-5, with D unclear. V shed 1 base and J shed 2 bases, with 11 bases lying between them. Germline CDR1 is SEHNR and CDR2 is FQNEAQ (reference sequence). The CDR3 spans 15 residues. The CDR3 DNA reads TGTGCCAGCAGCTTAGGGGTGGGGAATCAAGAGACCCAGTACTTC. It is translated as CASSLGVGNQETQYF.

V usage is TRBV20-1 and J usage is TRBJ2-5; TRBD2 matches 9 bases. The end of the DNA fits TRBJ2-1 better, so the J call may be wrong. Germline V gene sequence: CDR1 DFQATT, CDR2 SNEGSKA (reference sequence). The length of the CDR3 is 15 residues. In DNA form, the CDR3 reads TGCAGTGCTCACCAAGGCGGGAGGGGGTACAATGAGCAGTTCTTC. The encoded protein is CSAHQGGRGYNEQFF.

This clonotype was counted a few times. This chain uses TRBV29-1 with TRBJ1-1; tentatively, D is TRBD1 (5 bases). Trimming stripped 5 bases from V and 9 bases from J, with 10 bases between. Germline assignment: CDR1 SQVTM and CDR2 ANQGSEA. CDR3 length: 10 amino acids. CDR3 amino acids: CSVSGEKAFF. In DNA, the CDR3 is TGCAGCGTTTCGGGGGAAAAAGCTTTCTTT.

This clonotype has just a few counts. The chain links TRBV4-3 to TRBJ1-4; no clear D gene. The V end was cut by 2 bases, the J end by 8 bases, with 9 bases between. Germline V gene data show CDR1 as LGHNA and CDR2 as YSLEER. The CDR3 is made up of 13 amino acids. The CDR3, as DNA: TGCGCCAGCAGCCAATGGTTTAAGGAAAAACTGTTTTTT. This gives the protein CASSQWFKEKLFF.

This sequence joins TRBV29-1 and TRBJ2-5, with D unresolved. The J call could be wrong; TRBJ2-1 is a better fit for the DNA end. CDR3 size: 11 residues. CDR1 is SQVTM, CDR2 ANQGSEA, per germline. CDR3 coding DNA: TGCAGCGTTGGGCTTACAAATGAGCAGTTCTTC. It yields the protein CSVGLTNEQFF.

The gene calls are TRBV10-2 and TRBJ1-2; no clear D. V gave up 0 bases and J gave up 5 bases, with 10 bases separating them. The germline V gene encodes CDR1 WSHSY and CDR2 SAAADI. This CDR3 has 14 amino acids. CDR3 in amino acids: CASSESGPSYGYTF. CDR3 sequence (DNA): TGCGCCAGCAGTGAGTCCGGGCCGTCTTATGGCTACACCTTC.

The chain carries TRBV5-1 and TRBJ2-1, with TRBD2 matching 10 bases. Trimming took 4 bases from V and 6 from J; bases not matched to a gene: 10. The CDR3 contains 16 residues. Germline assignment: CDR1 SGHRS and CDR2 YFSETQ. CDR3 sequence reads: CASSGGGLAYGNEQFF. The DNA for the CDR3 is TGCGCCAGCAGCGGTGGGGGACTAGCGTACGGCAATGAGCAGTTCTTC.

This sequence joins TRBV6-1 and TRBJ2-5; D is unclear. Deletions cut 5 bases from V and 4 bases from J, with 20 bases between. The CDR3 is made up of 16 amino acids. Germline V gene lookup returns CDR1 MNHNS and CDR2 SASEGT. The CDR3 protein is CASSPRADGARETQYF. DNA of the CDR3: TGTGCCAGCAGTCCACGAGCAGACGGTGCCCGAGAGACCCAGTACTTC.

This clonotype was detected only a few times. The chain links TRBV7-2 to TRBJ1-4; no reliable D call. In germline, CDR1 is SGHTA, CDR2 FQGNSA. This CDR3 has 16 amino acids. The ends were cut back, 2 bases at V and 4 bases at J, with 14 bases in the middle. CDR3 nucleotide sequence: TGTGCCAGCAGCTTAACGTCGCCAAGCTTTAATGAAAAACTGTTTTTT. Amino acids: CASSLTSPSFNEKLFF.

The genes are TRBV2 and TRBJ2-7, with TRBD2 identical over 11 bases. Germline CDR1 reads SNHLY; CDR2 reads FYNNEI. The CDR3 is 16 amino acids. V lost 5 bases, J lost 3 bases, and 9 bases stayed unmatched. The CDR3 DNA reads as TGTGCCAGCAGTCTTAGCCTAGCGGGAGGCTTCTACGAGCAGTACTTC. Translation: CASSLSLAGGFYEQYF.

This sequence joins TRBV29-1 and TRBJ2-1; D is unclear. V shed 7 bases and J shed 8 bases, with 18 bases lying between them. The CDR3 runs 13 residues. The V gene's germline CDR1 is SQVTM and CDR2 ANQGSEA. Here the CDR3 DNA reads TGCAGCGCCGACCTCAGGAGAGAGGATGAGCAGTTCTTC. Protein sequence: CSADLRREDEQFF.

Note on this clonotype: The junction and the germline gene differ at one end; a read error may be behind it. J is TRBJ1-4 and V is TRBV5-1; TRBD1 is a possible D gene (6 bases). The CDR3 sequence is 17 residues long. Germline CDR1 SGHRS, CDR2 YFSETQ. The CDR3 sequence: CASSLAPPGASDERLFF. The CDR3 DNA sequence: TGCGCCAGCAGCTTGGCCCCGCCAGGGGCGTCGGACGAAAGACTGTTTTTT.

This rearrangement joins TRBV3-1 to TRBJ2-5; D might be TRBD1 (6 bases). The CDR3 has 16 residues. CDR1 LGHDT and CDR2 YNNKEL come from the germline V gene (reference sequence). V was trimmed by 2 bases and J by 2 bases, leaving 15 bases between them. For the CDR3, the DNA is TGTGCCAGCAGCCAAAGAAAGGGTGGGACACAAGAGACCCAGTACTTC. Amino acid sequence: CASSQRKGGTQETQYF.

This clonotype was counted between two and nine times. The V gene is TRBV5-1, the J gene TRBJ2-7; TRBD2 matches at 8 bases. The CDR3 consists of 14 residues. CDR1 is SGHRS, CDR2 YFSETQ, per germline. With V trimmed by 5 bases and J by 5 bases, 9 bases remained unmatched. As DNA, the CDR3 is TGCGCCAGCAGACCTCCGGGAGGGTCCGACGAGCAGTACTTC. It encodes CASRPPGGSDEQYF.